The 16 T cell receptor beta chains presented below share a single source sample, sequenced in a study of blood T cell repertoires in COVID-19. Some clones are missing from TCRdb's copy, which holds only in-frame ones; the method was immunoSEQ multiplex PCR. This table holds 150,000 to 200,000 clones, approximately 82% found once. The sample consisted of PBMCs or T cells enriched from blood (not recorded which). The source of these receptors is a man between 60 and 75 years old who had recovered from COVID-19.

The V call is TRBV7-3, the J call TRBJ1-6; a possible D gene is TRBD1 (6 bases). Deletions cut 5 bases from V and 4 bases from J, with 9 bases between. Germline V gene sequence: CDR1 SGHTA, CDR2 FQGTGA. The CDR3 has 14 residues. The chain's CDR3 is CASSPGQYNSPLHF. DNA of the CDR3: TGTGCCAGCAGCCCCGGACAGTATAATTCACCCCTCCACTTT.

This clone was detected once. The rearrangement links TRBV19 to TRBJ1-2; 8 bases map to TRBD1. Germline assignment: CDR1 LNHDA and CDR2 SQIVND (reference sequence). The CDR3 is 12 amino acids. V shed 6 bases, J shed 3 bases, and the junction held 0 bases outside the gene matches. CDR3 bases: TGTGCCAGTAGGACAGGGGACTATGGCTACACCTTC. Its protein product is CASRTGDYGYTF.

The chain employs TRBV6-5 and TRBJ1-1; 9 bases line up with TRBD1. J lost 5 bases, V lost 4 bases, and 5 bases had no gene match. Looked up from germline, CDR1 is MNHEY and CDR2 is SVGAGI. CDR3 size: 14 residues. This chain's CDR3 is CASSSGTGITEAFF. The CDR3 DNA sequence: TGTGCCAGCAGTTCCGGGACAGGGATAACTGAAGCTTTCTTT.

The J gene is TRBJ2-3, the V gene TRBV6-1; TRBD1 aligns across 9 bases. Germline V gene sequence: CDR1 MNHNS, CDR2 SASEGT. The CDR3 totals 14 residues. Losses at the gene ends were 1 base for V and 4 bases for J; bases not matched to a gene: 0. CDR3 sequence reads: CASSEGQGADTQYF. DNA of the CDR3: TGTGCCAGCAGTGAAGGACAGGGGGCAGATACGCAGTATTTT.

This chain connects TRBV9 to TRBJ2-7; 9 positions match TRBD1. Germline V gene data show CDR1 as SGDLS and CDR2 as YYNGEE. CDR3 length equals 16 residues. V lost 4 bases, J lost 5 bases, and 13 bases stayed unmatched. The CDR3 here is CASSPTGGTGLDEQYF. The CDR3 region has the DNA TGTGCCAGCAGCCCCACTGGAGGGACAGGGCTAGACGAGCAGTACTTC.

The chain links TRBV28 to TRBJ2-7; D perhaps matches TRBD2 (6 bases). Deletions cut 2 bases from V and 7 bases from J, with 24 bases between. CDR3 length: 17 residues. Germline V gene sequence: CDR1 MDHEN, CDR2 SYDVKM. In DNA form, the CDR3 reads TGTGCCAGCAGTTTAGCCAAAGACGGACCCCCGGGAGATGAGCAGTACTTC. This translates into CASSLAKDGPPGDEQYF.

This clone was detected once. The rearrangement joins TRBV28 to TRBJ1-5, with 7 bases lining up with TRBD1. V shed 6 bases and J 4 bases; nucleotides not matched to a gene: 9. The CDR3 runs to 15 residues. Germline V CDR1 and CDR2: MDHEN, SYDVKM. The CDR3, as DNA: TGTGCCAGCAGGGTAATTTCAGGGGGAAATCAGCCCCAGCATTTT. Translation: CASRVISGGNQPQHF.

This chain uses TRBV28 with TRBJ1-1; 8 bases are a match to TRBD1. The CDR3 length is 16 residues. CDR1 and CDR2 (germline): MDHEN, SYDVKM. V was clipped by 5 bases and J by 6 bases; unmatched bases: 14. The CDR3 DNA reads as TGTGCCAGCAGTCCCGGACAGGGTGGTTCCCGGTCTGAAGCTTTCTTT. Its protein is CASSPGQGGSRSEAFF.

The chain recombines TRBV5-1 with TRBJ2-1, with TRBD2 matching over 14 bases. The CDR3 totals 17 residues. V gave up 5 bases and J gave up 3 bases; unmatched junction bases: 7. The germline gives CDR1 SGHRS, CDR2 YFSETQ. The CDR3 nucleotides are TGCGCCAGCAGACTCGGACTAGCGGGAGGAGGCTACAATGAGCAGTTCTTC. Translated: CASRLGLAGGGYNEQFF.

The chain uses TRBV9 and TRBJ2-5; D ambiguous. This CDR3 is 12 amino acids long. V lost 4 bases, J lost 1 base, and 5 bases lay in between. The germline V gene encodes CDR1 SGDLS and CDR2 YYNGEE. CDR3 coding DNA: TGTGCCAGCAGCTTATTCCAAGAGACCCAGTACTTC. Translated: CASSLFQETQYF.

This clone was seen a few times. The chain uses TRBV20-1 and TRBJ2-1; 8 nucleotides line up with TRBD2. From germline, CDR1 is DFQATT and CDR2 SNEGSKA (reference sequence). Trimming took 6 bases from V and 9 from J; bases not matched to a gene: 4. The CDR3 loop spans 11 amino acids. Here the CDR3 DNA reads TGCAGTGCCTCGGGGGGGCTTGAGCAGTTCTTC. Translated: CSASGGLEQFF.

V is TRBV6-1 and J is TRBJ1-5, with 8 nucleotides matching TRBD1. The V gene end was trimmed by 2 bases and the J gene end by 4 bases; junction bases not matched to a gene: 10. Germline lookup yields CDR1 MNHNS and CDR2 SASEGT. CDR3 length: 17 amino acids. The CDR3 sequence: CASSELTGASANQPQHF. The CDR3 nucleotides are TGTGCCAGCAGTGAACTGACAGGGGCGTCGGCGAATCAGCCCCAGCATTTT.

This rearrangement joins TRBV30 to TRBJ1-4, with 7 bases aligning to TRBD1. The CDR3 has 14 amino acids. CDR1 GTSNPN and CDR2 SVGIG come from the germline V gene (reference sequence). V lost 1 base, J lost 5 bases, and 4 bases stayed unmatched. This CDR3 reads CAWSAGQQNEKLFF. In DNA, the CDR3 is TGTGCCTGGAGTGCGGGACAGCAAAATGAAAAACTGTTTTTT.

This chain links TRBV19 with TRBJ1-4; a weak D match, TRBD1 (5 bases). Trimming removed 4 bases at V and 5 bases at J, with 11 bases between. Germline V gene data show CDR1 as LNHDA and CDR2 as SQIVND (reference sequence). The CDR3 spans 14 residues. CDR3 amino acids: CASSSPGVNEKLFF. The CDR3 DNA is TGTGCCAGTAGTAGTCCGGGGGTAAATGAAAAACTGTTTTTT.

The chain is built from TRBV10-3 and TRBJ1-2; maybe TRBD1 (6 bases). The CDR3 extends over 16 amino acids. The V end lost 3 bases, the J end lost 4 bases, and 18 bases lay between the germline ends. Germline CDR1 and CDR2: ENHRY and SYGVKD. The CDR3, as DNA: TGTGCCATCAGTGAAGGAGGGGGGGCGGAAGGCTATGGCTACACCTTC. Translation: CAISEGGGAEGYGYTF.

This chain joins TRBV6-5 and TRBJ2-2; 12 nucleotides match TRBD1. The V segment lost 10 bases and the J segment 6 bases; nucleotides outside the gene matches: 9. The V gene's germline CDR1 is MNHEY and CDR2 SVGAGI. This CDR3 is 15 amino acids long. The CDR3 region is CATEPGQGAPGELFF. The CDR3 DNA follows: TGTGCCACCGAACCGGGACAGGGGGCGCCCGGGGAGCTGTTTTTT.